Below are 9 T cell receptor beta chains sequenced from a single sample in a study of PD-1 blockade in classical Hodgkin lymphoma. Assay: immunoSEQ multiplex PCR; the TCRdb copy retains only in-frame clones and omits some. The data hold roughly 61,000 clones, with 80% to 90% observed a single time. Relapses following autologous stem cell transplantation were seen in all patients, with brentuximab vedotin exposure varying. Here the sequenced sample was peripheral blood mononuclear cells (PBMCs), taken at baseline. These receptors were collected from a human donor with classical Hodgkin lymphoma.

This sequence joins TRBV5-6 and TRBJ1-4, with TRBD1 matching over 7 bases. J was trimmed by 8 bases and V by 4 bases; bases with no gene match: 11. Looked up from germline, CDR1 is SGHDT and CDR2 is YYEEEE. The CDR3 totals 15 residues. CDR3 loop: CASSHGQAVREKLFF. The CDR3 nucleotides read TGTGCCAGCAGCCACGGACAGGCGGTTCGCGAAAAACTGTTTTTT.

This clone has only a few counts. CDR3 DNA: TGTGCCAGCAGCTTGCGACAGGGCGACACTGAAGCTTTCTTT. Translating gives CASSLRQGDTEAFF. This chain uses TRBV7-3 with TRBJ1-1; TRBD1 agrees at 7 bases. This CDR3 has 14 residues. Per germline, CDR1 SGHTA and CDR2 FQGTGA. The V and J ends lost 3 bases and 3 bases, in that order; junction bases with no gene match: 4. Drawing the rest from reference TRBV7-3 and TRBJ1-1, the complete variable domain is GAGVSQTPSNKVTEKGKYVELRCDPISGHTALYWYRQSLGQGPEFLIYFQGTGAADDSGLPNDRFFAVRPEGSVSTLKIQRTERGDSAVYLCASSLRQGDTEAFFGQGTRLTVV.

The chain recombines TRBV2 with TRBJ2-1; 13 nucleotides line up with TRBD2. The germline CDR1 and CDR2 sequences are SNHLY and FYNNEI. CDR3 size: 14 residues. V was pared by 5 bases and J by 12 bases, with 7 bases of the junction left unmatched. Here the CDR3 DNA reads TGTGCCAGCAGTAGGACTAGCGGGGGCTCGTGGCAGTTCTTC. Protein product: CASSRTSGGSWQFF. Drawing the rest from reference TRBV2 and TRBJ2-1, the complete variable domain is EPEVTQTPSHQVTQMGQEVILRCVPISNHLYFYWYRQILGQKVEFLVSFYNNEISEKSEIFDDQFSVERPDGSNFTLKIRSTKLEDSAMYFCASSRTSGGSWQFFGPGTRLTVL.

The genes are TRBV7-2 and TRBJ2-1, with 9 bases matching TRBD1. J was trimmed by 4 bases and V by 1 base; bases with no gene match: 5. The CDR3 length is 16 residues. Germline CDR1 is SGHTA and CDR2 is FQGNSA. The CDR3 nucleotides read TGTGCCAGCAGCTTAGTGGGGACAGGGATATACAATGAGCAGTTCTTC. Translation: CASSLVGTGIYNEQFF.

The rearrangement uses TRBV28 and TRBJ1-1; D not resolved. Germline loops: CDR1 MDHEN, CDR2 SYDVKM. The CDR3 is 11 residues long. The V end was cut by 6 bases, the J end by 2 bases, with 4 bases between. CDR3 protein: CASRLNTEAFF. CDR3 nucleotide sequence: TGTGCCAGCAGATTAAACACTGAAGCTTTCTTT. Based on the CDR3 plus reference TRBV28 and TRBJ1-1, the full variable domain is DVKVTQSSRYLVKRTGEKVFLECVQDMDHENMFWYRQDPGLGLRLIYFSYDVKMKEKGDIPEGYSVSREKKERFSLILESASTNQTSMYLCASRLNTEAFFGQGTRLTVV.

The rearrangement joins TRBV13 to TRBJ1-3; 7 bases match TRBD1. The germline V gene has CDR1 PRHDT and CDR2 FYEKMQ (reference sequence). The CDR3 contains 15 residues. The trim removed 4 bases at V and 4 bases at J, leaving 7 bases unmatched. The CDR3 coding sequence is TGTGCCAGCAGCTCAGCAACAGGGGCAGGAAACACCATATATTTT. This sequence encodes CASSSATGAGNTIYF.

The V and J genes are TRBV27 and TRBJ2-3; D is perhaps TRBD1 or TRBD2 (6 bases each). The ends were cut back, 4 bases at V and 4 bases at J, with 27 bases in the middle. Germline V CDR1 and CDR2: MNHEY, SMNVEV (reference sequence). The CDR3 has 19 residues. The CDR3 DNA is TGTGCCAGCAGTTATCGGTTAAAGGAGGGGGAGATTGGGCCAGATACGCAGTATTTT. Translated: CASSYRLKEGEIGPDTQYF.

This clone was seen just once. The rearrangement joins TRBV4-1 to TRBJ2-5, with 8 bases identical to TRBD2. The length of the CDR3 is 15 residues. The trim removed 2 bases at V and 5 bases at J, leaving 7 bases unmatched. Germline CDR1 MGHRA, CDR2 YSYEKL. The CDR3 protein is CASSQSGGRSETQYF. The CDR3 bases are TGCGCCAGCAGCCAATCGGGGGGGCGATCGGAGACCCAGTACTTC.

The count of this clone is one. The chain has TRBV15 and TRBJ1-2; the D gene is possibly TRBD1 (6 bases). The CDR3 is 13 amino acids. The germline V and J ends were trimmed by 5 bases and 8 bases, with 15 bases remaining between them. CDR1 is LNHNV, CDR2 YYDKDF, per germline (reference sequence). This CDR3 is CATSPRTEGGYTF. Here the CDR3 DNA reads TGTGCCACCAGCCCTCGGACAGAGGGCGGCTACACCTTC.